This entry lists 21 T cell receptor beta chains sequenced from one sample in a study of blood T cell repertoires in COVID-19. Here immunoSEQ multiplex PCR was the method, and the copy in TCRdb shows in-frame clones only, minus some. Of some 110,000 clones in the sample, approximately 80% were seen once. Sequencing was performed on peripheral blood. The receptors originated from a woman between 65 and 79 years old with acute or convalescent COVID-19.

The chain is built from TRBV12-3 or TRBV12-4 and TRBJ2-7; 12 bases fit TRBD1. V was pared by 5 bases and J by 11 bases, with 4 bases of the junction left unmatched. The CDR3 covers 12 residues. In DNA, the CDR3 is TGTGCCAGCAGTCCGGGGACAGGGGGCGAGTACTTC. Residues: CASSPGTGGEYF.

The chain has TRBV7-2 and TRBJ1-1; no clear D gene. V lost 1 base to trimming and J lost 1 base, with 10 bases between them. CDR3 length equals 15 residues. In germline, CDR1 is SGHTA, CDR2 FQGNSA. CDR3 sequence: CASSLVRTTNTEAFF. The CDR3 region has the DNA TGTGCCAGCAGCTTAGTGCGGACTACGAACACTGAAGCTTTCTTT.

There are a few counts of this clone. The rearrangement joins TRBV7-7 to TRBJ2-5; 10 positions match TRBD2. This CDR3 has 15 residues. The junction had 5 bases not matched to a gene; V was cut back by 5 bases and J by 2 bases. Germline CDR1 is SSHAT and CDR2 is FNYEAQ (reference sequence). CDR3: CASSPLGLAQETQYF. The CDR3, as DNA: TGTGCCAGCAGCCCCCTGGGACTAGCGCAAGAGACCCAGTACTTC.

The chain has TRBV28 and TRBJ1-2; 7 nucleotides match TRBD1. CDR1 is MDHEN, CDR2 SYDVKM, per germline. The trim removed 2 bases at V and 5 bases at J, leaving 8 bases unmatched. The length of the CDR3 is 15 residues. The CDR3 reads CASSLLGQGGYGYTF. The DNA for the CDR3 is TGTGCCAGCAGTTTACTCGGTCAGGGGGGATATGGCTACACCTTC.

The chain is built from TRBV7-9 and TRBJ1-6; TRBD1 matches at 8 bases. The germline V gene encodes CDR1 SEHNR and CDR2 FQNEAQ (reference sequence). V lost 4 bases to trimming and J lost 7 bases; unmatched junction nucleotides: 6. CDR3 length: 15 residues. The CDR3 nucleotides are TGTGCCAGCAGCTCCTCCGGGACAGGAAATTCACCCCTCCACTTT. It codes for CASSSSGTGNSPLHF.

The chain links TRBV19 to TRBJ2-2, with a tentative D call TRBD1 (6 bases). The V gene's germline CDR1 is LNHDA and CDR2 SQIVND (reference sequence). The ends were cut back, 7 bases at V and 0 bases at J, with 12 bases in the middle. The CDR3 extends over 15 amino acids. This CDR3 reads CASTRQDSNTGELFF. CDR3 in DNA: TGTGCCAGTACTCGACAGGACTCGAACACCGGGGAGCTGTTTTTT.

This rearrangement joins TRBV11-1 to TRBJ2-7; 9 bases fit TRBD1. V lost 5 bases to trimming and J lost 2 bases; unmatched junction nucleotides: 7. The CDR3 loop spans 15 amino acids. CDR1 is SGHAT and CDR2 is FQDESV in the germline V gene (reference sequence). The CDR3 is CASSLGTGPTYEQYV. The CDR3, as DNA: TGTGCCAGCAGCCTAGGGACAGGGCCTACCTACGAGCAGTACGTC.

In the case of this clone: Different DNA sequences within this sample yield the same CDR3. This chain joins TRBV7-9 and TRBJ1-1; perhaps TRBD1 as D (5 bases). This CDR3 comprises 14 residues. V was cut by 1 base and J by 4 bases, with 10 bases left in between. Germline CDR1 SEHNR, CDR2 FQNEAQ (reference sequence). The CDR3 region has the DNA TGTGCCAGCAGCTTAGGGGGGGTTAGCACTGAAGCTTTCTTT. Protein product: CASSLGGVSTEAFF.

V gene TRBV6-2 or TRBV6-3 combines with J gene TRBJ1-1; D gene ambiguous. Trimming took off 6 bases at V and 0 bases at J, with 26 bases between the two ends. Germline values: CDR1 MNHEY, CDR2 SVGEGT. This CDR3 contains 19 residues. CDR3 residues: CASSPSLFPGRGMNTEAFF. DNA for the CDR3: TGTGCCAGCAGCCCGAGCCTGTTTCCGGGGAGAGGAATGAACACTGAAGCTTTCTTT.

The CDR3, as DNA: TGTGCCAGCAGCCCCGCCGGACAGCAGAATTCACCCCTCCACTTT. Translating gives CASSPAGQQNSPLHF. The chain carries TRBV3-1 (or the pseudogene TRBV3-2) and TRBJ1-6, with D possibly being TRBD1 (6 bases). The CDR3 is 15 residues long. V lost 4 bases, J lost 7 bases, and 14 bases lay in between. The germline V gene encodes CDR1 LGHDT and CDR2 YNNKEL (reference sequence).

CDR3 nucleotide sequence: TGTGCCAGCAGTTTCCGCGGACAGGGACGAACTGAAGCTTTCTTT. It yields the protein CASSFRGQGRTEAFF. The chain carries TRBV6-5 and TRBJ1-1; TRBD1 aligns across 8 bases. This CDR3 spans 15 amino acids. Germline CDR1 MNHEY, CDR2 SVGAGI. Trimming at V came to 4 bases and at J to 5 bases, leaving 9 bases not matched to a gene.

This rearrangement joins TRBV14 to TRBJ2-3, with 9 bases lining up with TRBD2. CDR3 length: 17 amino acids. The V segment lost 0 bases and the J segment 5 bases; nucleotides outside the gene matches: 9. CDR1 is SGHDN, CDR2 FVKESK, per germline. CDR3 bases: TGTGCCAGCAGCCAAGATATTCGGCTAGCGGGACGAGATACGCAGTATTTT. Protein sequence: CASSQDIRLAGRDTQYF.

A few counts support this clone. The J gene is TRBJ2-6, the V gene TRBV4-3; 8 nucleotides match TRBD1. The CDR3 is 16 residues long. The germline gives CDR1 LGHNA, CDR2 YSLEER. The V and J ends lost 4 bases and 0 bases, in that order; junction bases with no gene match: 2. The CDR3 spells CASSRTGGSGANVLTF. In DNA form, the CDR3 reads TGCGCCAGCAGCCGCACAGGGGGCTCTGGGGCCAACGTCCTGACTTTC.

V and J are TRBV2 and TRBJ1-4, with D perhaps matching TRBD1 (5 bases). The CDR3 covers 15 residues. Trimming cost V 4 bases and J 8 bases, with 17 bases left between them. Germline V gene lookup returns CDR1 SNHLY and CDR2 FYNNEI. This CDR3 reads CASSGQGLGGEKLFF. CDR3 bases: TGTGCCAGCAGTGGCCAGGGCCTAGGTGGAGAAAAACTGTTTTTT.

The rearrangement uses TRBV7-2 and TRBJ1-2; 8 positions match TRBD1. V gave up 5 bases and J gave up 4 bases; unmatched junction bases: 12. This CDR3 spans 16 amino acids. Per germline, CDR1 SGHTA and CDR2 FQGNSA. CDR3: CASSNTLGQGSYGYTF. CDR3 in DNA: TGTGCCAGCAGCAATACCCTAGGACAGGGATCCTATGGCTACACCTTC.

This clone was observed a few times. The CDR3: CASSALAGSYNEQFF. Here the CDR3 DNA reads TGTGCCAGCAGCGCACTAGCGGGGTCCTACAATGAGCAGTTCTTC. The chain recombines TRBV2 with TRBJ2-1; 10 bases fit TRBD2. Trimming took 6 bases from V and 1 from J; bases not matched to a gene: 3. Germline V lookup: CDR1 SNHLY, CDR2 FYNNEI. The CDR3 consists of 15 residues.

The rearrangement joins TRBV5-1 to TRBJ1-5; D uncertain. Germline V gives CDR1 SGHRS, CDR2 YFSETQ. The CDR3 extends over 17 amino acids. Trimming shortened V by 0 bases and J by 2 bases, and 15 bases separated the two germline ends. The CDR3 DNA is TGCGCCAGCAGCTTGGCCGGTACCCACGGGGGCAATCAGCCCCAGCATTTT. It codes for CASSLAGTHGGNQPQHF. The full variable domain, with the rest looked up from reference TRBV5-1 and TRBJ1-5, is KAGVTQTPRYLIKTRGQQVTLSCSPISGHRSVSWYQQTPGQGLQFLFEYFSETQRNKGNFPGRFSGRQFSNSRSEMNVSTLELGDSALYLCASSLAGTHGGNQPQHFGDGTRLSIL.

The rearrangement links TRBV2 to TRBJ1-1; TRBD1 matches at 9 bases. Trimming at V came to 8 bases and at J to 1 base, leaving 8 bases not matched to a gene. Germline CDR1 is SNHLY and CDR2 is FYNNEI. The CDR3 consists of 15 residues. The DNA of the CDR3 is TGTGCCAGCTGTCTTTTGGACAGGGGGAACACTGAAGCTTTCTTT. This translates into CASCLLDRGNTEAFF. Full variable domain (remainder filled in from reference TRBV2 and TRBJ1-1): EPEVTQTPSHQVTQMGQEVILRCVPISNHLYFYWYRQILGQKVEFLVSFYNNEISEKSEIFDDQFSVERPDGSNFTLKIRSTKLEDSAMYFCASCLLDRGNTEAFFGQGTRLTVV.

This chain joins TRBV27 and TRBJ1-2; 9 bases fit TRBD1. There are 18 residues in the CDR3. Losses at the gene ends were 6 bases for V and 5 bases for J; bases not matched to a gene: 19. Germline values: CDR1 MNHEY, CDR2 SMNVEV (reference sequence). The CDR3 nucleotides read TGTGCCAGCAGACCACGAGGGCTCTTAGGGACAGGGAGTTATGGCTACACCTTC. It translates to CASRPRGLLGTGSYGYTF.

The J gene is TRBJ1-5, the V gene TRBV7-2, with D tentatively TRBD1 (5 bases). There are 14 residues in the CDR3. V was trimmed by 3 bases and J by 4 bases, leaving 10 bases between them. CDR1 and CDR2 (germline): SGHTA, FQGNSA. The CDR3 here is CASSFGGENQPQHF. The CDR3 DNA reads as TGTGCCAGCAGCTTTGGGGGGGAAAATCAGCCCCAGCATTTT.

The rearrangement links TRBV4-1 to TRBJ2-7; D may be TRBD2 (5 bases). CDR1 is MGHRA, CDR2 YSYEKL, per germline. Trimming cost V 4 bases and J 6 bases, with 13 bases left between them. This CDR3 has 13 amino acids. For the CDR3, the DNA is TGCGCCAGCAGCCCCGAACGGGGTCGCGAGCAGTACTTC. Its protein product is CASSPERGREQYF.